This entry is about one TCR beta chain. Its target is unknown. The data were taken from a study of beta chain features in type 1 diabetes. What was sequenced were expressed TCRB transcripts, since all of the isolated RNA had been reverse transcribed. Produced via immunoSEQ multiplex PCR; TCRdb's table is partial and in-frame only. The sample lists about 320,000 clones; about 14% were seen once. Study-level findings and limits: Moderate but significant shortening of TCRB CDR3s was recorded in all four CD4+ subsets from Type 1 diabetes patients. Naive, central memory and Treg TCRB repertoires seemed to resemble each other more closely in patients than they did in healthy donors. Fewer junction insertions and more nucleotide deletions appeared in type 1 diabetes patients.

J lost 5 bases, V lost 6 bases, and 4 bases had no gene match. Germline CDR1 MNHNY, CDR2 SVGAGI (reference sequence). This CDR3 contains 13 residues. The specimen sequenced was central memory CD4+ T cells from blood. The chain uses TRBV6-6 and TRBJ2-7, with 10 bases fitting TRBD1. This clonotype was sampled from a man in his thirties or forties in good health. The CDR3 protein is CASSRTGGNEQYV. The CDR3 DNA sequence: TGTGCCAGCAGCCGGACAGGGGGAAACGAGCAGTACGTC.